This passage covers 8 T cell receptor beta chains from one sample sequenced in a study of T cell responses to AZD1222 COVID-19 vaccine. Sequenced by immunoSEQ multiplex PCR; TCRdb stores in-frame clones only, minus some. The table includes about 64,000 clones, over 80% detected once. Sequencing used peripheral blood, obtained 28 days after the second dose of the MenACWY control vaccine. These receptors came from an adult who received the MenACWY meningococcal vaccine as a control.

The genes are TRBV27 and TRBJ2-7; 7 positions agree with TRBD1. CDR3 length: 16 amino acids. The V segment lost 0 bases and the J segment 3 bases; nucleotides outside the gene matches: 8. The germline gives CDR1 MNHEY, CDR2 SMNVEV (reference sequence). The CDR3 sequence: CASSLSFGDSYYEQYF. The CDR3 DNA reads as TGTGCCAGCAGTTTATCGTTCGGGGACAGCTACTACGAGCAGTACTTC.

The chain recombines TRBV6-1 with TRBJ2-3; D tentatively reads TRBD1 or TRBD2 (7 bases each). Germline assignment: CDR1 MNHNS and CDR2 SASEGT. V gave up 1 base and J gave up 4 bases, with 18 bases separating them. The CDR3 extends over 17 amino acids. The CDR3 region is CASSEGVAGGVADTQYF. Here the CDR3 DNA reads TGTGCCAGCAGTGAAGGGGTCGCAGGGGGGGTTGCAGATACGCAGTATTTT.

This chain links TRBV5-4 with TRBJ2-5; D remains ambiguous. The germline V gene has CDR1 SGHNT and CDR2 YYREEE (reference sequence). Between the trimmed V and J ends, which lost 0 bases and 4 bases, there was a span of 7 bases. CDR3 length equals 13 residues. The CDR3 here is CASSLVTVETQYF. The CDR3 bases are TGTGCCAGCAGCTTGGTAACAGTAGAGACCCAGTACTTC.

In nucleotides, the CDR3 is TGTGCCAGCAGTTGGCCCGGGGGGACCCAGTACTTC. Its protein product is CASSWPGGTQYF. The chain links TRBV27 to TRBJ2-5, with D perhaps matching TRBD2 (6 bases). Germline V lookup: CDR1 MNHEY, CDR2 SMNVEV (reference sequence). V lost 4 bases, J lost 7 bases, and 10 bases lay in between. The CDR3 has 12 residues.

The rearrangement links TRBV2 to TRBJ2-1; D is perhaps TRBD2 (5 bases). V dropped 7 bases and J dropped 5 bases, with 12 bases sitting between them. The CDR3 is 13 residues long. Looked up from germline, CDR1 is SNHLY and CDR2 is FYNNEI. For the CDR3, the DNA is TGTGCCAGCATGCCAGCGGCTAACAATGAGCAGTTCTTC. Translated, it gives CASMPAANNEQFF. Supplemented by reference TRBV2 and TRBJ2-1, the full variable domain reads EPEVTQTPSHQVTQMGQEVILRCVPISNHLYFYWYRQILGQKVEFLVSFYNNEISEKSEIFDDQFSVERPDGSNFTLKIRSTKLEDSAMYFCASMPAANNEQFFGPGTRLTVL.

V usage is TRBV5-1 and J usage is TRBJ2-7; 9 bases are shared with TRBD1. The germline CDR1 and CDR2 sequences are SGHRS and YFSETQ. This CDR3 region has 15 residues. V dropped 0 bases and J dropped 6; count of bases not matched to a gene: 7. The CDR3 loop reads CASSLAGTGFSEQYF. DNA of the CDR3: TGCGCCAGCAGCTTGGCTGGGACAGGGTTTTCCGAGCAGTACTTC.

The chain carries TRBV21-1 and TRBJ2-5; the listed D gene, TRBD2, was not tested against the DNA. TRBV21-1 is shown as a pseudogene. The CDR3 loop spans 16 amino acids. CDR3: CASSKGGLAGEGTQYF. CDR3 nucleotides: TGTGCCAGCAGCAAAGGGGGACTAGCGGGAGAGGGGACCCAGTACTTC.

The V call is TRBV6-6, the J call TRBJ1-2; 7 bases align to TRBD1. The V gene end was trimmed by 5 bases and the J gene end by 4 bases; junction bases not matched to a gene: 4. Per germline, CDR1 MNHNY and CDR2 SVGAGI (reference sequence). The CDR3 sequence is 13 residues long. In DNA form, the CDR3 reads TGTGCCAGCAGTCAACAGGGGACCTATGGCTACACCTTC. Its translation: CASSQQGTYGYTF.